This TCR beta chain was recovered during a study of human T cells and chemical hapten exposure (dated by TCRdb to the early 2020s). In the study overall: For sensitization, 2% DPC in acetone was applied to a 2 cm by 2 cm area of upper inner arm skin. The patient cohort, mostly female, included alopecia areata with under or over 50% scalp involvement, alopecia totalis and alopecia universalis. Libraries were combined into a pool for sequencing, and differences in TCR yield between samples came mainly from small differences in library volumes within the pool. Blood samples were taken from patients before sensitization (week 0) and then at 2, 6 and about 24 weeks after DPC sensitization. The study tracked peripheral blood TCR repertoire changes in vivo during primary and secondary sensitization to the hapten diphenylcyclopropenone (DPC) in alopecia patients. About 30 alopecia patients provided blood for TCR sequencing at one to four time points (pre-sensitization, 2, 6 and 24 weeks). Throughout the approximately 25-week study period, patients were also given weekly therapeutic DPC doses on the scalp. Patch testing on the upper back used Finn chambers containing 0.01% DPC, with scoring done after 6 days according to International Contact Dermatitis Research Group standards. The full study reports these points: The number of PT1 expanded TCRs positively correlated with patch test score, significant at thresholds 8, 16 and 32 but not 4. Expanded TCRs formed significantly more large CDR3 similarity clusters than pre-sensitization or healthy control sets, consistent with antigen-driven responses. After repeated subsampling, the strength of the expansion versus patch-test correlation and the threshold at which it became significant changed. Because all patients had alopecia, a presumed autoimmune disease, the immune response of the patients might differ from that of healthy individuals. The number of TCRs above 1 in 1000 frequency did not change with DPC sensitization; there was no evidence of global repertoire structure alterations.

In the paper's terms, the time point label means: patch test 2, 6 weeks after DPC sensitization. In light of the paper, this sample's treatment or condition label describes: therapeutic diphenylcyclopropenone sensitization with weekly scalp DPC. At every patch-test visit, the blood draw took place before the patch test was put on. To be eligible, patients had to be aged 18 to 70, diagnosed with alopecia and judged suitable for DPC therapy, while pregnant patients were excluded. Total RNA was extracted from unfractionated whole blood collected in Tempus Blood RNA tubes. Taken from the germline V gene, the CDR1 and CDR2 loops are MNHNS and SASEGT. From the cysteine up to the phenylalanine, the CDR3 has a length of 18 residues. Just the 54-base CDR3 DNA is kept, in frame starting at base 1. At the junction V is shortened by 7 bases and J by 3 bases, with 27 bases in between. As for this clonotype: What antigen it recognizes has not been identified. Base qualities are not at hand, and no much larger clone is one base apart.

To prepare the library, RACE was applied. Sequencing used a NextSeq 500. Library preparation attached unique molecular identifiers to individual cDNA molecules for quantitative, reproducible TCR counting. Both TCR alpha and TCR beta chains were sequenced from each blood RNA sample. On the authors' methods: Samples had a median of roughly 99,000 TCRs, with a range from about 23,224 to 690,600. The Decombinator software suite was used to annotate the V, J and CDR3 of the TCR reads. Every sample was subsampled to the same number of TCRs (28,000) for the PS versus PT1 abundance plots. TCRs were defined as expanded if absent before sensitization and observed at least eight times at the 2-week time point. TCRdb applied fastp at Q25 and MiXCR to the public reads, then kept only in-frame beta chains. Merged by CDR3 protein, the rows form single entries marked with the most common genes and DNA. V and J calls and clone size were set by TCRdb, not the authors. The sample records just over 350,000 distinct CDR3 sequences, 6% to 7% of which are singletons. The ten largest make up about 5.6% of the sample.

The TCR sequence derives from a young woman with alopecia areata. Some clones in this sample may be carry-over from other donors' samples. Material: whole blood, obtained in connection with sensitization to the hapten diphenylcyclopropenone (DPC). This chain joins TRBV6-1 to TRBJ1-2, with TRBD1 as a weak D call on 6 bases. The nucleotide sequence reads as follows: TGTGCCAGCAAAAACGGACAGAGGAAGTTTCACAAGGACTATGGCTACACCTTC. This yields the protein CASKNGQRKFHKDYGYTF.